A single sample is the source of the 20 T cell receptor beta chains below, sequenced in a study of cytomegalovirus exposure and HLA in healthy donors. The PCR used 60 Vbeta and 13 Jbeta primers. Here immunoSEQ multiplex PCR was the method, and the copy in TCRdb shows in-frame clones only, minus some. The table has some 180,000 clones, 81% seen once. The sequencing sample was made of PBMCs. Receptors were obtained from a man aged 40-50 years in good health and CMV-seropositive.

The gene calls are TRBV4-2 and TRBJ1-4, with D unclear. CDR1 and CDR2 (germline): LGHNA, YNFKEQ. The V and J ends lost 4 bases and 8 bases respectively, with 14 bases between them. The CDR3 has 14 amino acids. The CDR3 protein is CASSPREGWEKLFF. The CDR3, as DNA: TGTGCCAGCAGCCCCCGGGAGGGTTGGGAAAAACTGTTTTTT.

The CDR3 loop is CASSSKSGNTIYF. The CDR3 DNA is TGTGCCAGCAGTTCCAAATCTGGAAACACCATATATTTT. The rearrangement links TRBV6-5 to TRBJ1-3; D is undetermined. The CDR3 is made up of 13 amino acids. CDR1 is MNHEY, CDR2 SVGAGI, per germline. Trimming took 4 bases from V and 1 from J, leaving 5 bases between them.

The CDR3 DNA follows: TGCGCCAGCAGCCCCCGGGACAGGGAATACAATGAGCAGTTCTTC. This encodes CASSPRDREYNEQFF. The genes are TRBV4-1 and TRBJ2-1, with 9 bases matching TRBD1. V gave up 4 bases and J gave up 4 bases; unmatched junction bases: 5. Germline CDR1 is MGHRA and CDR2 is YSYEKL. The CDR3 covers 15 residues.

The genes are TRBV6-6 and TRBJ2-1; 9 bases line up with TRBD2. This CDR3 has 13 amino acids. The J segment lost 9 bases and the V segment lost 0 bases, leaving 0 bases of the junction unmatched. CDR1 and CDR2 from the germline V gene are MNHNY and SVGAGI (reference sequence). The CDR3 spells CASSYSRGGEQFF. The CDR3 nucleotides are TGTGCCAGCAGTTACTCGCGGGGGGGTGAGCAGTTCTTC.

J is TRBJ1-2 and V is TRBV28, with TRBD1 as a possible D gene (6 bases). Trimming removed 7 bases from V and 8 bases from J, with 23 bases in between. The germline V gene encodes CDR1 MDHEN and CDR2 SYDVKM. The CDR3 is made up of 15 amino acids. The CDR3 sequence is CASTEPPGGLKGYTF. Written as DNA, the CDR3 is TGTGCCAGCACAGAGCCCCCGGGGGGGCTGAAGGGCTACACCTTC.

In this sample, this clone turned up a few times. The chain has TRBV2 and TRBJ2-1; D perhaps matches TRBD2 (5 bases). The CDR3 totals 14 residues. Germline V gene data show CDR1 as SNHLY and CDR2 as FYNNEI. Trimming took 9 bases from V and 5 from J, leaving 17 bases between them. As DNA, the CDR3 is TGTGCCAGTTACCTAGCAACGCTGGACAATGAGCAGTTCTTC. It translates to CASYLATLDNEQFF.

CDR3 DNA sequence: TGCGCCAGCAGCTTGGGAATTAGGGGACAGGTCGACGAGCAGTACTTC. As protein: CASSLGIRGQVDEQYF. The gene calls are TRBV5-1 and TRBJ2-7, with TRBD1 identical over 8 bases. V lost 0 bases, J lost 5 bases, and 10 bases stayed unmatched. CDR1 SGHRS and CDR2 YFSETQ come from the germline V gene. CDR3 length equals 16 residues.

This clone came up a few times. The chain has TRBV7-2 and TRBJ1-1; 8 nucleotides line up with TRBD1. Germline CDR1 reads SGHTA; CDR2 reads FQGNSA. This CDR3 spans 14 amino acids. The V segment lost 2 bases and the J segment 1 base; nucleotides outside the gene matches: 0. CDR3 DNA: TGTGCCAGCAGCTTACAGGGGGCGAACACTGAAGCTTTCTTT. This translates into CASSLQGANTEAFF.

This chain uses TRBV7-9 with TRBJ1-6; TRBD1 agrees at 7 bases. Germline CDR1 reads SEHNR; CDR2 reads FQNEAQ (reference sequence). Trimming took 5 bases from V and 3 from J; bases not matched to a gene: 4. CDR3 size: 15 residues. CDR3 sequence (DNA): TGTGCCAGCAGCAAGGGGGACAGCTATAATTCACCCCTCCACTTT. This gives the protein CASSKGDSYNSPLHF.

The CDR3 DNA follows: TGTGCCAGCAGCCCCGAACCGGGGGAAATATTCTGGGAGCAGTACTTC. Residues: CASSPEPGEIFWEQYF. The V call is TRBV7-8, the J call TRBJ2-7; tentative D call: TRBD2 (6 bases). V was clipped by 5 bases and J by 7 bases, with 24 bases between them. The CDR3 has 16 residues. The germline V gene encodes CDR1 SGHVS and CDR2 FQNEAQ.

The chain combines TRBV5-1 with TRBJ2-4; D is perhaps TRBD1 (5 bases). Germline loops: CDR1 SGHRS, CDR2 YFSETQ. The CDR3 is made up of 15 amino acids. Between the trimmed V and J ends, which lost 3 bases and 4 bases, there was a span of 14 bases. CDR3 DNA sequence: TGCGCCAGCAGCTACACTACAGGACGGAAAAACATTCAGTACTTC. It translates to CASSYTTGRKNIQYF.

V and J are TRBV14 and TRBJ1-6; 9 bases are shared with TRBD1. V trimming: 6 bases; J trimming: 6 bases; junction bases outside the gene matches: 12. The germline CDR1 and CDR2 sequences are SGHDN and FVKESK. The CDR3 is 17 amino acids. This CDR3 reads CASSRHNRDRVNSPLHF. The CDR3 DNA reads TGTGCCAGCAGTCGCCACAACCGGGACAGGGTTAATTCACCCCTCCACTTT.

This sequence joins TRBV5-6 and TRBJ1-1, with D tentatively TRBD1 (6 bases). V lost 1 base and J 4 bases, leaving 17 bases between the germline ends. Looked up from germline, CDR1 is SGHDT and CDR2 is YYEEEE. The CDR3 spans 16 residues. CDR3 sequence (DNA): TGTGCCAGCAGCTTGACCCGTCGGGGGGCGGGCACTGAAGCTTTCTTT. Its protein product is CASSLTRRGAGTEAFF.

V and J are TRBV7-3 and TRBJ2-1; D might be TRBD2 (5 bases). With 2 bases removed from V and 9 bases from J, the gap between germline ends came to 5 bases. The V gene's germline CDR1 is SGHTA and CDR2 FQGTGA. The CDR3 spans 11 residues. The CDR3 spells CASSLEGEQFF. CDR3 sequence (DNA): TGTGCCAGCAGCTTAGAGGGTGAGCAGTTCTTC.

This clone was detected only a few times. This chain links TRBV14 with TRBJ1-4; perhaps TRBD1 as D (6 bases). CDR1 is SGHDN, CDR2 FVKESK, per germline. The CDR3 has 15 residues. The V and J ends lost 3 bases and 8 bases respectively, with 16 bases between them. The CDR3 nucleotides are TGTGCCAGCAGCCACGTCAAACAGGGAAGAGAAAAACTGTTTTTT. It codes for CASSHVKQGREKLFF.

V gene TRBV6-6 combines with J gene TRBJ1-1, with no clear D. Trimming left V 3 bases short and J 0 bases short, with 5 bases between. The CDR3 spans 13 residues. Germline CDR1 MNHNY, CDR2 SVGAGI (reference sequence). In DNA, the CDR3 is TGTGCCAGCAGTTATCGCGTGAACACTGAAGCTTTCTTT. Encoded protein: CASSYRVNTEAFF.

A remark on this clone: Sequence at one end of the junction differs from germline and may be a read error. V and J are TRBV7-9 and TRBJ1-2; tentatively, D is TRBD1 (6 bases). From germline, CDR1 is SEHNR and CDR2 FQNEAQ (reference sequence). The CDR3 is made up of 13 amino acids. CDR3 nucleotides: TGTTCCAGCAGCCCACAGACAGGTTATGGCTACACCTTC. Translating gives CSSSPQTGYGYTF. Supplemented by reference TRBV7-9 and TRBJ1-2, the full variable domain reads DTGVSQNPRHKITKRGQNVTFRCDPISEHNRLYWYRQTLGQGPEFLTYFQNEAQLEKSRLLSDRFSAERPKGSFSTLEIQRTEQGDSAMYLCSSSPQTGYGYTFGSGTRLTVV.

The chain couples TRBV9 to TRBJ2-1; 10 bases are a match to TRBD2. This CDR3 is 16 amino acids long. Germline trimming cut 3 bases from V and 7 bases from J; bases unmatched to any gene: 10. CDR1 and CDR2 from the germline V gene are SGDLS and YYNGEE. The CDR3 DNA follows: TGTGCCAGCAGCGAGCCCAGCGGGAGGGCCACTAATGAGCAGTTCTTC. This gives the protein CASSEPSGRATNEQFF.

Written as DNA, the CDR3 is TGTGCCAGCTCGTCCAGTTCGAGCGCTATAACCTACAATGAGCAGTTCTTC. Its protein product is CASSSSSSAITYNEQFF. This chain uses TRBV18 with TRBJ2-1; no firm D call. The CDR3 has 17 residues. Germline V gene sequence: CDR1 KGHSH, CDR2 LQKENI. V gave up 6 bases and J gave up 2 bases, with 20 bases separating them.

The CDR3 sequence is CASDRAGRFYNEQFF. DNA of the CDR3: TGCGCCAGCGATAGAGCGGGTAGATTCTACAATGAGCAGTTCTTC. The chain has TRBV5-1 and TRBJ2-1; D may be TRBD2 (6 bases). Germline V gene lookup returns CDR1 SGHRS and CDR2 YFSETQ. V was trimmed by 7 bases and J by 3 bases, leaving 17 bases between them. There are 15 residues in the CDR3.